This T cell receptor beta chain is from a study of blood T cell repertoires in COVID-19. On the study more broadly: COVID-19 samples from acute and convalescent phases originated in the United States, Italy and Spain. The analysed material was cDNA or gDNA that came from T cells, B-cell-depleted T cells, or PBMCs.

Sequencing used immunoSEQ multiplex PCR; TCRdb keeps in-frame clones, though not all of them. The table has about 150,000 clones, 75% to 85% seen once; the top ten hold 7% to 10%. This CDR3 has 12 amino acids. Germline-derived CDR1 and CDR2 are SNHLY and FYNNEI. V was shortened by 7 bases and J by 7 bases, with 14 bases between the two germline ends. The chain carries TRBV2 and TRBJ2-7, with a possible D match to TRBD2 (6 bases). The specimen sequenced was peripheral blood. The sequence derives from a human donor with acute or convalescent COVID-19. The donor label of this sample is uncertain. In DNA form, the CDR3 reads TGTGCCAGCATCCTGACTAGTGTGGAGCAGTACTTC. As protein: CASILTSVEQYF.